The 32 T cell receptor beta chains presented below share a single source sample, sequenced in a study of cytomegalovirus exposure and HLA in healthy donors. This PCR relied on a set of 60 Vbeta primers and 13 Jbeta primers. Data came from immunoSEQ multiplex PCR; TCRdb stores just in-frame clones and leaves some out. The sample contains under 200,000 clones, 70% to 80% of which appear only once. The sequenced sample consisted of PBMCs. These receptors originate from a man aged 25-45 years in good health and CMV-seronegative.

The rearrangement links TRBV28 to TRBJ2-7; possibly TRBD2 for D (5 bases). The CDR3 has 14 residues. The ends were cut back, 5 bases at V and 6 bases at J, with 17 bases in the middle. The germline V gene encodes CDR1 MDHEN and CDR2 SYDVKM. CDR3 sequence (DNA): TGTGCCAGCAGTACCCATACTCCGGACTCCGAGCAGTACTTC. It codes for CASSTHTPDSEQYF.

This chain connects TRBV28 to TRBJ2-7, with a tentative D call TRBD1 (5 bases). The CDR3 covers 18 residues. The V gene's germline CDR1 is MDHEN and CDR2 SYDVKM. Trimming cost V 1 base and J 6 bases, with 25 bases left between them. CDR3 DNA: TGTGCCAGCAGTTTATTTAGACGTTTTCAGGGCTCTACGGGCGAGCAGTACTTC. It specifies CASSLFRRFQGSTGEQYF.

This clone occurred once. The CDR3, as DNA: TGTGCCAGCAGCGGACAGGGGGCGCGCATCACCGGGGAGCTGTTTTTT. Amino acids: CASSGQGARITGELFF. This rearrangement joins TRBV9 to TRBJ2-2, with TRBD1 identical over 10 bases. Germline lookup yields CDR1 SGDLS and CDR2 YYNGEE. Unmatched junction bases numbered 6, after V lost 3 bases and J lost 4 bases. CDR3 length: 16 residues.

The DNA for the CDR3 is TGTGCTTCTTTACCGGAGGCAGGGGAAACCCCCTCTGGGGCCAACGTCCTGACTTTC. It codes for CASLPEAGETPSGANVLTF. This chain links TRBV2 with TRBJ2-6; tentatively, D is TRBD1 (6 bases). Germline-derived CDR1 and CDR2 are SNHLY and FYNNEI. The CDR3 extends over 19 amino acids.

This chain connects TRBV19 to TRBJ1-2; 8 bases are shared with TRBD1. The CDR3 sequence is 15 residues long. Germline lookup yields CDR1 LNHDA and CDR2 SQIVND (reference sequence). V lost 2 bases, J lost 4 bases, and 6 bases stayed unmatched. CDR3 in amino acids: CASSISDRGGYGYTF. The CDR3 coding sequence is TGTGCCAGTAGTATAAGTGACAGGGGAGGCTATGGCTACACCTTC. Together with reference TRBV19 and TRBJ1-2, the CDR3 gives the full variable domain: DGGITQSPKYLFRKEGQNVTLSCEQNLNHDAMYWYRQDPGQGLRLIYYSQIVNDFQKGDIAEGYSVSREKKESFPLTVTSAQKNPTAFYLCASSISDRGGYGYTFGSGTRLTVV.

Worth noting for this clone: Different DNA sequences within this sample yield the same CDR3. The chain recombines TRBV27 with TRBJ2-7; D is possibly TRBD1 (5 bases). Trimming stripped 3 bases from V and 2 bases from J, with 11 bases between. CDR1 is MNHEY and CDR2 is SMNVEV in the germline V gene (reference sequence). The CDR3 has 14 amino acids. In DNA, the CDR3 is TGTGCCAGCAGTTTTGGTCAGGGAACCTACGAGCAGTACTTC. Residues: CASSFGQGTYEQYF.

The V call is TRBV27, the J call TRBJ2-7, with 7 bases lining up with TRBD1. CDR3 size: 13 residues. With 6 bases clipped from V and 6 bases from J, the junction kept 8 bases outside the gene matches. Germline CDR1 reads MNHEY; CDR2 reads SMNVEV (reference sequence). CDR3 region: CASSPGTVLEQYF. DNA of the CDR3: TGTGCCAGCAGCCCCGGGACAGTACTCGAGCAGTACTTC.

The chain joins TRBV18 to TRBJ2-7, with 8 nucleotides matching TRBD2. The CDR3 spans 15 residues. CDR1 and CDR2 (germline): KGHSH, LQKENI. V trimming: 2 bases; J trimming: 1 base; junction bases outside the gene matches: 4. This CDR3 reads CASSPTSGPSYEQYF. The DNA for the CDR3 is TGTGCCAGCTCACCAACTAGCGGACCTTCCTACGAGCAGTACTTC.

The chain has TRBV7-9 and TRBJ2-3; 7 positions agree with TRBD2. The CDR3 loop spans 15 amino acids. From germline, CDR1 is SEHNR and CDR2 FQNEAQ (reference sequence). After removal of 4 bases from V and 2 bases from J, the junction contained 6 bases not matched to a gene. The CDR3 coding sequence is TGTGCCAGCAGCTCTCCCCTAGCGGACACAGATACGCAGTATTTT. Encoded protein: CASSSPLADTDTQYF.

This chain links TRBV10-3 with TRBJ1-1, with 9 bases lining up with TRBD1. This CDR3 contains 16 residues. Germline V gene lookup returns CDR1 ENHRY and CDR2 SYGVKD. The J segment lost 1 base and the V segment lost 6 bases, leaving 9 bases of the junction unmatched. The CDR3 DNA reads TGTGCCATCAGCAAAACAGGGGGCGCTGAGAACACTGAAGCTTTCTTT. Encoded protein: CAISKTGGAENTEAFF.

V is TRBV6-5 and J is TRBJ1-2, with a tentative D call TRBD1 (6 bases). Germline CDR1 and CDR2: MNHEY and SVGAGI. The CDR3 totals 16 residues. Trimming took off 0 bases at V and 3 bases at J, with 14 bases between the two ends. The CDR3 DNA is TGTGCCAGCAGTTACTCTTCGTCAGGGGTTTACTATGGCTACACCTTC. Residues: CASSYSSSGVYYGYTF.

As concerns this clone: The junction differs from germline at one of its ends, possibly a read error. The gene calls are TRBV6-1 and TRBJ2-7; possibly TRBD2 for D (6 bases). The CDR3 length is 14 residues. Germline V CDR1 and CDR2: MNHNS, SASEGT. In DNA form, the CDR3 reads TGTGCCAGCAGTGCGTTGGGACTCAGCTACGAGCAGTGCTTC. Translated: CASSALGLSYEQCF.

The chain recombines TRBV14 with TRBJ2-7, with 11 bases matching TRBD2. The length of the CDR3 is 14 residues. Trimming cost V 4 bases and J 2 bases; bases outside gene matches: 1. CDR1 is SGHDN, CDR2 FVKESK, per germline. CDR3 sequence: CASSRLAGTYEQYF. CDR3 in DNA: TGTGCCAGCAGCCGACTAGCGGGGACCTACGAGCAGTACTTC.

This chain connects TRBV9 to TRBJ1-1, with D perhaps TRBD1 (6 bases). The CDR3 is 13 amino acids. Germline V lookup: CDR1 SGDLS, CDR2 YYNGEE. V lost 2 bases and J 3 bases, leaving 8 bases between the germline ends. CDR3 in DNA: TGTGCCAGCAGCGTCGGACAGTACACTGAAGCTTTCTTT. Translating it yields CASSVGQYTEAFF.

This rearrangement joins TRBV28 to TRBJ2-7; tentative D call: TRBD2 (6 bases). Germline V lookup: CDR1 MDHEN, CDR2 SYDVKM. This CDR3 spans 16 amino acids. V shed 1 base and J shed 2 bases, with 15 bases lying between them. The CDR3, as DNA: TGTGCCAGCAGTTTATACCGGGAGTCCGCCACCTACGAGCAGTACTTC. It specifies CASSLYRESATYEQYF.

This clone was found once. The genes are TRBV19 and TRBJ2-1; 11 bases are a match to TRBD2. The V gene end was trimmed by 2 bases and the J gene end by 6 bases; junction bases not matched to a gene: 3. Germline CDR1 reads LNHDA; CDR2 reads SQIVND (reference sequence). This CDR3 region has 15 residues. In DNA form, the CDR3 reads TGTGCCAGTAGTATATACCTAGCGGGAGGCAATGAGCAGTTCTTC. Residues: CASSIYLAGGNEQFF.

This sequence joins TRBV29-1 and TRBJ1-1, with a tentative D call TRBD1 (5 bases). Trimming took off 3 bases at V and 4 bases at J, with 15 bases between the two ends. CDR3 length: 14 amino acids. The germline V gene encodes CDR1 SQVTM and CDR2 ANQGSEA. CDR3: CSVDQQGGPTEAFF. CDR3 in DNA: TGCAGCGTTGACCAGCAGGGTGGTCCCACTGAAGCTTTCTTT.

This clone appeared a few times. The chain links TRBV21-1 to TRBJ1-3. TRBV21-1 is classified as a pseudogene. CDR3 length: 12 residues. CDR3 region: CASSKLGNTIYF. The CDR3 DNA reads as TGTGCCAGCAGCAAACTCGGAAACACCATATATTTT.

The V call is TRBV29-1, the J call TRBJ2-2, with 14 bases fitting TRBD2. The J segment lost 0 bases and the V segment lost 2 bases, leaving 11 bases of the junction unmatched. The CDR3 consists of 20 residues. CDR1 and CDR2 (germline): SQVTM, ANQGSEA. For the CDR3, the DNA is TGCAGCGTTGAATTGGGACCGGGACTAGCGGGAGAACCGAACACCGGGGAGCTGTTTTTT. It codes for CSVELGPGLAGEPNTGELFF.

This chain connects TRBV5-1 to TRBJ1-4; 8 bases are shared with TRBD1. Losses at the gene ends were 5 bases for V and 3 bases for J; bases not matched to a gene: 9. Looked up from germline, CDR1 is SGHRS and CDR2 is YFSETQ. This CDR3 has 16 amino acids. The CDR3 nucleotides are TGCGCCAGCAGTCGCGGACAGGGTATATCTAATGAAAAACTGTTTTTT. Its translation is CASSRGQGISNEKLFF. The full variable domain, with the rest looked up from reference TRBV5-1 and TRBJ1-4, is KAGVTQTPRYLIKTRGQQVTLSCSPISGHRSVSWYQQTPGQGLQFLFEYFSETQRNKGNFPGRFSGRQFSNSRSEMNVSTLELGDSALYLCASSRGQGISNEKLFFGSGTQLSVL.

The chain uses TRBV5-1 and TRBJ2-2; a weak D match, TRBD2 (5 bases). Germline V gives CDR1 SGHRS, CDR2 YFSETQ. Trimming removed 5 bases from V and 0 bases from J, with 17 bases in between. This CDR3 spans 17 amino acids. CDR3 region: CASSQKARVTNTGELFF. The CDR3 region has the DNA TGCGCCAGCAGTCAGAAAGCGCGGGTAACGAACACCGGGGAGCTGTTTTTT. The whole variable domain, filled in from reference TRBV5-1 and TRBJ2-2, reads KAGVTQTPRYLIKTRGQQVTLSCSPISGHRSVSWYQQTPGQGLQFLFEYFSETQRNKGNFPGRFSGRQFSNSRSEMNVSTLELGDSALYLCASSQKARVTNTGELFFGEGSRLTVL.

Only a few counts were recorded for this clone. The CDR3: CASSSGGQGRREQYF. The CDR3 DNA reads TGTGCCAGCAGCTCCGGTGGACAGGGAAGACGGGAGCAGTACTTC. This rearrangement joins TRBV13 to TRBJ2-7; 8 bases agree with TRBD1. The CDR3 has 15 residues. The trim removed 4 bases at V and 7 bases at J, leaving 12 bases unmatched. Germline-derived CDR1 and CDR2 are PRHDT and FYEKMQ (reference sequence).

This clone has only a few counts. V is TRBV6-6 and J is TRBJ2-2; D is undetermined. This CDR3 is built from 13 residues. The V gene's germline CDR1 is MNHNY and CDR2 SVGAGI (reference sequence). V was cut by 4 bases and J by 5 bases, with 8 bases left in between. DNA for the CDR3: TGTGCCAGCAGTTCCCATCAGACCGGGGAGCTGTTTTTT. It translates to CASSSHQTGELFF.

This chain links TRBV29-1 with TRBJ1-2; 9 bases are a match to TRBD1. CDR3 length: 15 residues. CDR1 is SQVTM and CDR2 is ANQGSEA in the germline V gene. After removal of 7 bases from V and 4 bases from J, the junction contained 13 bases not matched to a gene. This chain's CDR3 is CSARLGTGNTYGYTF. DNA for the CDR3: TGCAGCGCAAGGTTAGGGACAGGGAATACCTATGGCTACACCTTC.

The CDR3 region is CASSLRQISNQPQHF. CDR3 coding DNA: TGCGCCAGCAGCCTTAGACAGATTAGCAATCAGCCCCAGCATTTT. The V and J genes are TRBV4-1 and TRBJ1-5; TRBD1 is a possible D gene (5 bases). In germline, CDR1 is MGHRA, CDR2 YSYEKL. V dropped 4 bases and J dropped 0 bases, with 10 bases sitting between them. The CDR3 contains 15 residues.

This sequence joins TRBV5-1 and TRBJ2-7; a weak D match, TRBD2 (5 bases). The CDR3 length is 15 residues. CDR1 is SGHRS and CDR2 is YFSETQ in the germline V gene. V lost 4 bases and J lost 2, with 16 bases in between. Here the CDR3 reads CASSLGGGLPYEQYF. DNA of the CDR3: TGCGCCAGCAGCCTGGGCGGAGGTCTCCCCTACGAGCAGTACTTC.

The count of this clone is one. The rearrangement joins TRBV2 to TRBJ1-2; D unresolved. The CDR3 is 15 amino acids. CDR1 is SNHLY and CDR2 is FYNNEI in the germline V gene. V gave up 4 bases and J gave up 3 bases, with 15 bases separating them. CDR3 bases: TGTGCCAGCAGTGTTTATTCGAGGAGCTACTATGGCTACACCTTC. Encoded protein: CASSVYSRSYYGYTF.

This chain joins TRBV19 and TRBJ2-7, with a tentative D call TRBD1 (6 bases). Deletions cut 3 bases from V and 6 bases from J, with 9 bases between. The CDR3 contains 12 residues. Germline assignment: CDR1 LNHDA and CDR2 SQIVND (reference sequence). The CDR3 sequence is CASSMQGIEQYF. The CDR3 DNA reads as TGTGCCAGTAGTATGCAGGGGATCGAGCAGTACTTC.

This rearrangement joins TRBV10-3 to TRBJ2-3; 9 positions match TRBD2. The J segment lost 5 bases and the V segment lost 2 bases, leaving 8 bases of the junction unmatched. CDR1 and CDR2 (germline): ENHRY, SYGVKD. The CDR3 spans 16 residues. CDR3 bases: TGTGCCATCAGTGAGCCGAGCGGGACTAGCTTAGATACGCAGTATTTT. It codes for CAISEPSGTSLDTQYF.

This chain connects TRBV5-4 to TRBJ2-7; TRBD2 matches at 7 bases. The CDR3 consists of 15 residues. The V gene's germline CDR1 is SGHNT and CDR2 YYREEE (reference sequence). Trimming at V came to 6 bases and at J to 0 bases, leaving 9 bases not matched to a gene. The CDR3 DNA is TGTGCCAGCAAAGTGGCGGGGGTTAGCTCCTACGAGCAGTACTTC. It specifies CASKVAGVSSYEQYF.

The V call is TRBV7-3, the J call TRBJ1-1, with TRBD1 matching over 9 bases. The CDR3 runs 15 residues. Germline assignment: CDR1 SGHTA and CDR2 FQGTGA. Unmatched junction bases numbered 6, after V lost 1 base and J lost 6 bases. The CDR3 sequence is CASSLKSGTGSEAFF. CDR3 coding DNA: TGTGCCAGCAGCTTAAAATCCGGGACAGGGTCTGAAGCTTTCTTT. Full variable domain (outside the CDR3, taken from reference TRBV7-3 and TRBJ1-1): GAGVSQTPSNKVTEKGKYVELRCDPISGHTALYWYRQSLGQGPEFLIYFQGTGAADDSGLPNDRFFAVRPEGSVSTLKIQRTERGDSAVYLCASSLKSGTGSEAFFGQGTRLTVV.

The V and J genes are TRBV21-1 and TRBJ2-5; the D segment call TRBD2 is taken from the table without a DNA check. TRBV21-1 is marked as a pseudogene. There are 13 residues in the CDR3. CDR3 amino acids: CVARGGHQETQYF. The CDR3 DNA is TGTGTAGCTAGGGGAGGCCACCAAGAGACCCAGTACTTC.